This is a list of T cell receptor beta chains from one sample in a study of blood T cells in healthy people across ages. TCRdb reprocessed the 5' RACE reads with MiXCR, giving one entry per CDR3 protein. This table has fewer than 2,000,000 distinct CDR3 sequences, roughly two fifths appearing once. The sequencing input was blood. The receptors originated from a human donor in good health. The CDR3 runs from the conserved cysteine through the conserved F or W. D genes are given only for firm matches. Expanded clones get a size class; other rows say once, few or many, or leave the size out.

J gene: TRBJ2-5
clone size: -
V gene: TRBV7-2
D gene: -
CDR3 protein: CASSKGGAGQETQYF
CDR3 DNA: TGTGCCAGCAGCAAAGGCGGGGCGGGGCAAGAGACCCAGTACTTC

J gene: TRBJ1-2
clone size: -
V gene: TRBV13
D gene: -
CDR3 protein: CASSPGPMRLSNYGYTF
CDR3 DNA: TGTGCCAGCAGCCCGGGACCGATGCGCCTCTCTAACTATGGCTACACCTTC

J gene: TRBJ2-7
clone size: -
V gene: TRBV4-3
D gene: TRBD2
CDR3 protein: CASSQGVPSSGVYEQYF
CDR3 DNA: TGCGCCAGCAGCCAAGGTGTTCCGTCTAGCGGGGTCTACGAGCAGTACTTC

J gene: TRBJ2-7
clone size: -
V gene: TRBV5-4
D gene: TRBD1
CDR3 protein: CASSSRQGRNEQYF
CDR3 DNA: TGTGCCAGCAGCTCCAGACAGGGGAGGAACGAGCAGTACTTC

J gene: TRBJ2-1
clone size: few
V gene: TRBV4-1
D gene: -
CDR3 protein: CASSQWETRSYNEQFF
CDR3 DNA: TGCGCCAGCAGCCAATGGGAGACCCGCTCCTACAATGAGCAGTTCTTC

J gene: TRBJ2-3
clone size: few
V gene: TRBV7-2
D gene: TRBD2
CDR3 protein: CASSFSLAGTDTQYF
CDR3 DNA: TGTGCCAGCAGCTTTTCACTAGCGGGCACAGATACGCAGTATTTT

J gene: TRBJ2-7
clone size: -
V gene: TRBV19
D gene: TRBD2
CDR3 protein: CASSMECGGLGDEQYF
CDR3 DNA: TGTGCCAGTAGTATGGAGTGCGGGGGGCTGGGGGACGAGCAGTACTTC

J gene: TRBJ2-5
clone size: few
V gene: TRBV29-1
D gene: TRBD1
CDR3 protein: CSVEDGNRGQFTQYF
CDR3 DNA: TGCAGCGTTGAAGATGGGAACAGGGGGCAGTTTACCCAGTACTTC

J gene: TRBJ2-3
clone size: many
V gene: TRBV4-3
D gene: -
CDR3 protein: CASSQMGTLADTQYF
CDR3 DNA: TGCGCCAGCAGCCAAATGGGCACTTTGGCAGATACGCAGTATTTT

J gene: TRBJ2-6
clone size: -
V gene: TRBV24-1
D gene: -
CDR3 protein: CATSDGGPLSGANVLTF
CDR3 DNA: TGTGCCACCAGTGATGGGGGGCCACTCTCTGGGGCCAACGTCCTGACTTTC

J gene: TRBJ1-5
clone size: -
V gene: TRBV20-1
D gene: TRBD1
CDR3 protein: CSVLRPGQGSSNQPQHF
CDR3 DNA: TGCAGTGTTTTACGACCGGGACAGGGTTCGAGCAATCAGCCCCAGCATTTT

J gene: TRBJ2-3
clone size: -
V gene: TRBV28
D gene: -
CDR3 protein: CATRGVSTDTQYF
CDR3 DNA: TGTGCCACCAGGGGGGTAAGCACAGATACGCAGTATTTT

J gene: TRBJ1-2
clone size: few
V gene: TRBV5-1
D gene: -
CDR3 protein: CASSRTNREVGGYTF
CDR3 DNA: TGCGCCAGCAGCCGTACGAACAGGGAGGTAGGAGGCTACACCTTC

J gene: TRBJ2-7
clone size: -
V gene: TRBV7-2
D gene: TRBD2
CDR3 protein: CASSLLLAGGQYF
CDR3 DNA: TGTGCCAGCAGCTTACTACTAGCGGGGGGGCAGTACTTC

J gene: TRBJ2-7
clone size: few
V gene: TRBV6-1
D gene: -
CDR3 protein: CASSEGQNPYTTYEQYF
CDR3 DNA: TGTGCCAGCAGTGAAGGACAGAACCCATATACAACCTACGAGCAGTACTTC

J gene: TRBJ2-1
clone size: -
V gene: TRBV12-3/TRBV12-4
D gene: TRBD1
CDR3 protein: CASRPGTANYNEQFF
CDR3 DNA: TGTGCCAGCAGACCCGGGACAGCGAATTACAATGAGCAGTTCTTC

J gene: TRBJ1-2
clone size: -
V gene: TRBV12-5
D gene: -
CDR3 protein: CASGLVRSYTF
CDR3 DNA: TGTGCTAGTGGTTTGGTAAGGAGCTACACCTTC

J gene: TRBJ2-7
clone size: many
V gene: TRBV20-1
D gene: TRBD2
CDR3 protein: CSANLAGGFYEQYF
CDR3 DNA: TGCAGTGCTAATCTAGCGGGGGGTTTCTACGAGCAGTACTTC

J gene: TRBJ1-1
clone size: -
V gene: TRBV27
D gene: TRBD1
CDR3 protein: CASSPRTGEITEAFF
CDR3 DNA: TGTGCCAGCAGTCCGCGGACAGGGGAGATCACTGAAGCTTTCTTT

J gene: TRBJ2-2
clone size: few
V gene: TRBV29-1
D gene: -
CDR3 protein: CSAEDRYTGELFF
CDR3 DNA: TGCAGCGCCGAGGACAGATACACCGGGGAGCTGTTTTTT

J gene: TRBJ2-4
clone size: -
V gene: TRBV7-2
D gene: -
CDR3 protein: CASSWGMGIQYF
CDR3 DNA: TGTGCCAGCAGCTGGGGAATGGGCATTCAGTACTTC

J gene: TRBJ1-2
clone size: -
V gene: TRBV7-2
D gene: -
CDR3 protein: CASSLPQGRHGYTF
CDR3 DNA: TGTGCCAGCAGCTTACCTCAGGGACGCCATGGCTACACCTTC

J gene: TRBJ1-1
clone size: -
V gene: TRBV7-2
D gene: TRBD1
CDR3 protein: CASTQYRGNTEAFF
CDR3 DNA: TGTGCCAGCACCCAATACAGGGGGAACACTGAAGCTTTCTTT

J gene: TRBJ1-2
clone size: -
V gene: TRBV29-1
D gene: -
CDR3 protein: CSVSAPGYTF
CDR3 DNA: TGCAGCGTCTCGGCGCCGGGCTACACCTTC

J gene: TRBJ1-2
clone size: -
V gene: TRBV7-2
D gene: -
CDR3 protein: CASSTGRGPYGYTF
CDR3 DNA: TGTGCCAGCAGCACCGGACGGGGCCCTTATGGCTACACCTTC

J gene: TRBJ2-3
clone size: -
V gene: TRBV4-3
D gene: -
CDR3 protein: CASSQNRGGIVDTQYF
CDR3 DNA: TGCGCCAGCAGCCAAAATCGTGGGGGCATTGTAGATACGCAGTATTTT

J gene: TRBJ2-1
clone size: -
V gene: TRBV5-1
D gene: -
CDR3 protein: CASSLERRQEQFF
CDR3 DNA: TGCGCCAGCAGCTTGGAGAGACGACAGGAGCAGTTCTTC

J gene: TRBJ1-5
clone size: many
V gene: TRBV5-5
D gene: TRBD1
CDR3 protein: CASSSSDRGRQPQHF
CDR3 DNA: TGTGCCAGCAGCTCTTCGGACAGGGGAAGGCAGCCCCAGCATTTT

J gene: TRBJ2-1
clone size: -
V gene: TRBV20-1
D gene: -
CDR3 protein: CSASRENNEQFF
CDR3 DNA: TGCAGTGCTAGCCGGGAGAACAATGAGCAGTTCTTC

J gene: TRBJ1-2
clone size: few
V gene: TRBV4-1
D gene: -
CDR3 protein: CANSQEETVNYGYTF
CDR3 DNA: TGCGCCAACAGCCAAGAGGAGACAGTAAACTATGGCTACACCTTC

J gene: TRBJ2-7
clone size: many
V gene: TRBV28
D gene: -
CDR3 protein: CASSLSQGGEQYF
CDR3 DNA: TGTGCCAGCAGTTTATCGCAGGGCGGCGAGCAGTACTTC

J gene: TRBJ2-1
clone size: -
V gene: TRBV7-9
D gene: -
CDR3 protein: CASSPPGLPSNEQFF
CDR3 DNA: TGTGCCAGCAGCCCTCCGGGACTCCCCTCAAATGAGCAGTTCTTC

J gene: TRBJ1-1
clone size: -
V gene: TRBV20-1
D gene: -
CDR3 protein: CSARDFGGLNTEAFF
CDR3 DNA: TGCAGTGCTAGAGATTTCGGAGGGCTGAACACTGAAGCTTTCTTT

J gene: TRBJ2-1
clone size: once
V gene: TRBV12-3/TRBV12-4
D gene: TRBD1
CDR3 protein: CASSPARTGEALNEQFF
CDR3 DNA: TGTGCCAGCAGTCCCGCGAGGACAGGGGAGGCATTGAATGAGCAGTTCTTC

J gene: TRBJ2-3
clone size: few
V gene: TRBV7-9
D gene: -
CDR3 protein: CASSNLRDTQYF
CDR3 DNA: TGTGCCAGCAGCAACCTTCGAGATACGCAGTATTTT

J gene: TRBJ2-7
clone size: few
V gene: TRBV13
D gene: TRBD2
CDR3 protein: CASSSGLVPHEQYF
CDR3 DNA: TGTGCCAGCAGCTCCGGACTAGTACCCCACGAGCAGTACTTC

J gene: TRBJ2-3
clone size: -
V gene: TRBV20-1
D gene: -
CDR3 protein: CSAREARTLTGTDTQYF
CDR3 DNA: TGCAGTGCTAGAGAGGCGAGGACTCTCACCGGGACAGATACGCAGTATTTT

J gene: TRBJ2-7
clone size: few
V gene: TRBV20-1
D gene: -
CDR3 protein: CSAKANEQYF
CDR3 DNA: TGCAGTGCTAAAGCAAACGAGCAGTACTTC

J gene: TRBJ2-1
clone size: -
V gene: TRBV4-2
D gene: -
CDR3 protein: CASSQGSQEYNEQFF
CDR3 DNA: TGTGCCAGCAGCCAAGGCTCCCAGGAGTACAATGAGCAGTTCTTC

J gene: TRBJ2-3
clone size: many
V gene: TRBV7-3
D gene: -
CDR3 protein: CASSLSSGTDTQYF
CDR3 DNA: TGTGCCAGCAGCTTAAGTAGTGGCACAGATACGCAGTATTTT

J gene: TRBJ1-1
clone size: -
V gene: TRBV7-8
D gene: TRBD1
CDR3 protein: CANSRSRYRGVEAFF
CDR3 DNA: TGTGCCAACAGCCGAAGCAGATACAGGGGGGTGGAAGCTTTCTTT

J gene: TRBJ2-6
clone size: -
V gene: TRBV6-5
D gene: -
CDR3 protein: CASSYSGLSRLGANVLTF
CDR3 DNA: TGTGCCAGCAGTTACTCGGGACTGTCTCGTCTCGGGGCCAACGTCCTGACTTTC

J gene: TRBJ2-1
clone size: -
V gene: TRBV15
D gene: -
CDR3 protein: CATSRDDTGPLINEQFF
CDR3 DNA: TGTGCCACCAGCAGAGATGATACGGGTCCCCTGATCAATGAGCAGTTCTTC

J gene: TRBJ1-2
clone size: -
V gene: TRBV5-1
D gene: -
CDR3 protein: CASSFSDSHYGYTF
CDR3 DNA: TGCGCCAGCAGCTTCTCGGACAGTCACTATGGCTACACCTTC

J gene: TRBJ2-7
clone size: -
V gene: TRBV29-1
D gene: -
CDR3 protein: CSVYGGSGEQYF
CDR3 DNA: TGCAGCGTTTATGGGGGGTCAGGGGAGCAGTACTTC

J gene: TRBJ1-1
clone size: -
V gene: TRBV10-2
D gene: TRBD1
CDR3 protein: CASRSRGSGDTEAFF
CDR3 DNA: TGCGCCAGCAGATCCAGGGGGAGTGGGGACACTGAAGCTTTCTTT

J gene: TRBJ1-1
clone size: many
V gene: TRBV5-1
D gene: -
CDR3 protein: CASSWGENTEAFF
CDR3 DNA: TGCGCCAGCAGCTGGGGGGAAAACACTGAAGCTTTCTTT